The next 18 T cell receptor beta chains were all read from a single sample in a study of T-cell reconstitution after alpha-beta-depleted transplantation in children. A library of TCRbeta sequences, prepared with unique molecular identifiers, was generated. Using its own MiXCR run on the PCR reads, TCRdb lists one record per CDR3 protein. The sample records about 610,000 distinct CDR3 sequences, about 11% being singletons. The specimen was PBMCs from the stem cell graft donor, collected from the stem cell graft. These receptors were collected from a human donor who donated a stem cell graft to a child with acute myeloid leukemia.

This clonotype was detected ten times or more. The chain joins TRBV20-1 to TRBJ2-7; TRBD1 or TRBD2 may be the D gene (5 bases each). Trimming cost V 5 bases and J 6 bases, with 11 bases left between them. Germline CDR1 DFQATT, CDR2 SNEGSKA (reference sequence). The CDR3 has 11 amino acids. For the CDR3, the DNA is TGCAGTGCTGGGGACCCTACCGAGCAGTACTTC. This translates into CSAGDPTEQYF.

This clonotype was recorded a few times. In nucleotides, the CDR3 is TGCAGTGCTAGAACCACAGGGGGCCCCGGCACCCAGTACTTC. Amino acid sequence: CSARTTGGPGTQYF. The chain links TRBV20-1 to TRBJ2-5; 9 bases fit TRBD1. Looked up from germline, CDR1 is DFQATT and CDR2 is SNEGSKA (reference sequence). The ends lost 2 bases at V and 8 bases at J; junction bases unmatched: 9. This CDR3 comprises 14 residues.

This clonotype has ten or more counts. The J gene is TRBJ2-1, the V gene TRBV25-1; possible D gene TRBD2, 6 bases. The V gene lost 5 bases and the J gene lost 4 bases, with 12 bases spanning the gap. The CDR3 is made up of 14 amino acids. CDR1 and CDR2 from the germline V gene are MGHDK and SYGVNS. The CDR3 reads CASSRPGDYNEQFF. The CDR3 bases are TGTGCCAGCAGTAGGCCGGGAGATTACAATGAGCAGTTCTTC.

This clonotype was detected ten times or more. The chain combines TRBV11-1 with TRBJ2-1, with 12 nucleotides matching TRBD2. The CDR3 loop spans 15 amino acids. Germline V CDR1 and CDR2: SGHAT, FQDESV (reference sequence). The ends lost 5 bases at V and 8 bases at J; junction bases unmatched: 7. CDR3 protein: CASSQTSGSFDEQFF. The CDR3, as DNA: TGTGCCAGCAGCCAGACTAGCGGGAGTTTCGATGAGCAGTTCTTC.

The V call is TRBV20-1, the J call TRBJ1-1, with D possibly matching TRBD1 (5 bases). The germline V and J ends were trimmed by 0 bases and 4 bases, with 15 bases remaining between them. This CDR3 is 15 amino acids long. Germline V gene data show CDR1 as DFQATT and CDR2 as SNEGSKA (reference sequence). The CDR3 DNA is TGCAGTGCTAGAGAATGGGGCCGGTCTGGCACTGAAGCTTTCTTT. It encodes CSAREWGRSGTEAFF.

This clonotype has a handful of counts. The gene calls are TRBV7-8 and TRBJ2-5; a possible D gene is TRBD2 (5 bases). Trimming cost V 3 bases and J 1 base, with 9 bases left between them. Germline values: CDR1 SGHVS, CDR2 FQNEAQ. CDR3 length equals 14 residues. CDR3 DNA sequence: TGTGCCAGCAGCTTTTGGCGGGTCCAAGAGACCCAGTACTTC. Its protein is CASSFWRVQETQYF.

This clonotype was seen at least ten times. CDR3 nucleotide sequence: TGTGCCAGCAGCGTAGGGACGTACAATGAGCAGTTCTTC. Residues: CASSVGTYNEQFF. This chain links TRBV9 with TRBJ2-1; D gene unclear. CDR3 length equals 13 residues. CDR1 is SGDLS and CDR2 is YYNGEE in the germline V gene. V lost 0 bases to trimming and J lost 4 bases, with 5 bases between them.

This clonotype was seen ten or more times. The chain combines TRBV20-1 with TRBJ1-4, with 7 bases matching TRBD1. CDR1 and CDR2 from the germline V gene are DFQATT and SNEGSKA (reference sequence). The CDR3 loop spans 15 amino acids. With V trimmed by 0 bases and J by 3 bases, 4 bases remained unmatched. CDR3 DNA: TGCAGTGCTAGAGATTCAGGGGGGGCTAATGAAAAACTGTTTTTT. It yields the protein CSARDSGGANEKLFF.

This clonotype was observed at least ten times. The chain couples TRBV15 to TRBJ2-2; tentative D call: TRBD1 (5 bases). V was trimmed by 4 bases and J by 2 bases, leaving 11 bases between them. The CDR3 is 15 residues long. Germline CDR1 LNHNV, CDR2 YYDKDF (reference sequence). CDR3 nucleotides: TGTGCCACCAGCAAGGCCAGGGAAAACACCGGGGAGCTGTTTTTT. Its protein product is CATSKARENTGELFF.

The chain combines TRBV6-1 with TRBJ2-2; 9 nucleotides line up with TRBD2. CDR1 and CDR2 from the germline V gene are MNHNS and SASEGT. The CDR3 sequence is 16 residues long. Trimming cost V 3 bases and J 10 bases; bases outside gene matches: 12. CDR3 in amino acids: CASSDLTSGAKEELFF. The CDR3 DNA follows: TGTGCCAGCAGTGATCTGACTAGCGGAGCAAAGGAGGAGCTGTTTTTT.

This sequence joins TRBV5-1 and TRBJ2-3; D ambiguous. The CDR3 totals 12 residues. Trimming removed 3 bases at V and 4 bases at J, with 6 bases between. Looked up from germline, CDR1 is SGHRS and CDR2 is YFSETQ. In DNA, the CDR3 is TGCGCCAGCAGCTACCCCCCAGATACGCAGTATTTT. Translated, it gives CASSYPPDTQYF.

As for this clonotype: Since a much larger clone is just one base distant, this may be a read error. CDR3 amino acids: CASSPALYDQYF. The DNA for the CDR3 is TGTGCCAGCAGTCCGGCCCTCTACGACCAGTACTTC. J is TRBJ2-7 and V is TRBV7-2, with D uncertain. The CDR3 sequence is 12 residues long. Looked up from germline, CDR1 is SGHTA and CDR2 is FQGNSA. The complete variable domain, with remaining parts taken from reference TRBV7-2 and TRBJ2-7, reads GAGVSQSPSNKVTEKGKDVELRCDPISGHTALYWYRQSLGQGLEFLIYFQGNSAPDKSGLPSDRFSAERTGGSVSTLTIQRTQQEDSAVYLCASSPALYDQYFGPGTRLTVT.

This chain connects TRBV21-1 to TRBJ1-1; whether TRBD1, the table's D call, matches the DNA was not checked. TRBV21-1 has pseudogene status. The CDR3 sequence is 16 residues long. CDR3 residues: CASSVRDRGLNTEAFF. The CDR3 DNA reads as TGTGCCAGCAGCGTCCGGGACAGGGGCCTGAACACTGAAGCTTTCTTT.

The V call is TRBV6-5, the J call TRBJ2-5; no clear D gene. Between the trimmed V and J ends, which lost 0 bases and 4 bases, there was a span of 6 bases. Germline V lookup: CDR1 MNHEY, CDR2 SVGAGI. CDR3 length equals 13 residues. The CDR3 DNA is TGTGCCAGCAGTTACTCGACTCCAGAGACCCAGTACTTC. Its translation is CASSYSTPETQYF.

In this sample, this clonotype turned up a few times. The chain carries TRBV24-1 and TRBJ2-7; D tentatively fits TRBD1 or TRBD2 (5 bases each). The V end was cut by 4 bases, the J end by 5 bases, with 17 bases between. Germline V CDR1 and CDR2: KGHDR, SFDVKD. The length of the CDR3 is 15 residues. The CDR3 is CATSDGTMLRHEQYF. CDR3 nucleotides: TGTGCCACCAGTGACGGGACGATGCTCCGGCACGAGCAGTACTTC.

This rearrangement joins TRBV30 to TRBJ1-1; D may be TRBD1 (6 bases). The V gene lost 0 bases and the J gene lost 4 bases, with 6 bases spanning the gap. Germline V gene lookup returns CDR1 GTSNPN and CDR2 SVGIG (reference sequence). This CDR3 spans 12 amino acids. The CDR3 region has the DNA TGTGCCTGGAGTGTAGGGGGCACTGAAGCTTTCTTT. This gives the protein CAWSVGGTEAFF.

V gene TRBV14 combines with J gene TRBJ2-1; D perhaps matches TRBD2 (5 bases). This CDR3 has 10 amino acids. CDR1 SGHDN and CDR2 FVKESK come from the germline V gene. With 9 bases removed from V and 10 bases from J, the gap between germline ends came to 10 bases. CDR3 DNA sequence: TGTGCCAGGGACTCTGCAGAGCAGTTCTTC. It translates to CARDSAEQFF.

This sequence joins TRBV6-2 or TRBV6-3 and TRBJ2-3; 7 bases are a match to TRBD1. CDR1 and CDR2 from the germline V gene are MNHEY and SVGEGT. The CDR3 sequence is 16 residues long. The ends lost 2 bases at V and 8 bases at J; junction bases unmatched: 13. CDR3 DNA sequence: TGTGCCAGCAGTTACCGAAATGACAGGGCCCTAGGTACGCAGTATTTT. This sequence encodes CASSYRNDRALGTQYF.